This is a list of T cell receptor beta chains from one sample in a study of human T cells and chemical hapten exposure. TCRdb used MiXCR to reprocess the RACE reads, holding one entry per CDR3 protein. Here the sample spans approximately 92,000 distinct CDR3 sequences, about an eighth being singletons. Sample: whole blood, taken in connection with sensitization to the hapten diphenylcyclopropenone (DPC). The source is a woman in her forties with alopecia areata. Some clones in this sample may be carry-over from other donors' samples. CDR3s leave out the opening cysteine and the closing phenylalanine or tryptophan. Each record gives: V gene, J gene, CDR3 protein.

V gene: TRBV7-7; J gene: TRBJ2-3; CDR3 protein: ASSLTAVSTDTQY
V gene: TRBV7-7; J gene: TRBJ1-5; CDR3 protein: ASSFRPGQPQH
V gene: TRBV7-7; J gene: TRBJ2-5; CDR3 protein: ASSLTGGLKETQY
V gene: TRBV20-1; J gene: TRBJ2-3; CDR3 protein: SARGGGMVDTQY
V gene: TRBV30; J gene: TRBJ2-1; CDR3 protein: AWSVPSGSSWGSYNEQF
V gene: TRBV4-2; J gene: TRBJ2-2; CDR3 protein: ASSQDLVSSLGRELF
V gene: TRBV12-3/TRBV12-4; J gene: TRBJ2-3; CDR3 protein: ASSRADTQY
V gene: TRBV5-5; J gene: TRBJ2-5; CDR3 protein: ASSSGQGRQETQY
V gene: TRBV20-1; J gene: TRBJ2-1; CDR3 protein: SARIPGAGVRNEQF
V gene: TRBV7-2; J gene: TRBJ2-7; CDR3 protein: ASSLVPGLADYEQY
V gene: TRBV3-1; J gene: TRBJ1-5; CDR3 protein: ASSQDPGNSNQPQH
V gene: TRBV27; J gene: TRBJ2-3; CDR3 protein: ASTFRDRGTDTQY
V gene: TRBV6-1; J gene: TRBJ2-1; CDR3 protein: ASSTVRGGGEQF
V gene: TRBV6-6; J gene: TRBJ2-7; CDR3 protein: ASSQDRPNQY
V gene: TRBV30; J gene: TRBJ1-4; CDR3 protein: AWTQGIANEKLF
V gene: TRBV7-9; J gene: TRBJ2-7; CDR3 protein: ASSFVDRGQNYEQY
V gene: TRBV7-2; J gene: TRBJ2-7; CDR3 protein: ASSLARDYEQY
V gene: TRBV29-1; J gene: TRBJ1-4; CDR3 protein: SVEDPDVREKLF
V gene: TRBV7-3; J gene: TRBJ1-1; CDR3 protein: ASSFDGGTEAF
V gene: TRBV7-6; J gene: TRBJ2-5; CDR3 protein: ASSLWGKETQY
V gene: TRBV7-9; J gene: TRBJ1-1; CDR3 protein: ASSHLRDPNTEAF
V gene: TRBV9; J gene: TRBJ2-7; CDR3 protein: ASSEGQESSEQY